This is a list of T cell receptor beta chains from one sample in a study of shared clonotypes between healthy human individuals. Using immunoSEQ multiplex PCR, the repertoire was profiled, and TCRdb retains in-frame clones only, with some absent. This table holds roughly 450,000 clones, 75% to 85% found once. Sequencing used PBMCs. The receptors were gathered from a woman between 35 and 50 years old in good health. Some clones in this sample may be carry-over from other donors' samples. Each CDR3 is given with its conserved first and last residue. D genes are given only for firm matches. Only some rows state a clone size, as once, few, many or a class for expanded clones.

TRBV27	-	TRBJ2-1	-	CASSLGINNEQFF	TGTGCCAGCAGTTTAGGGATAAACAATGAGCAGTTCTTC
TRBV7-9	-	TRBJ2-7	TRBD2	CASSTPGTSGSYEQYF	TGTGCCAGCAGCACACCCGGGACTAGCGGATCCTACGAGCAGTACTTC
TRBV7-2	-	TRBJ2-1	TRBD1	CASSLGRGLVGEQFF	TGTGCCAGCAGCTTAGGCAGGGGGCTCGTCGGTGAGCAGTTCTTC
TRBV18	-	TRBJ2-7	TRBD1	CASSPPSTGVASYEQYF	TGTGCCAGCTCACCGCCCTCGACAGGGGTCGCCTCCTACGAGCAGTACTTC
TRBV18	-	TRBJ2-1	-	CASSPGSGGSYNEQFF	TGTGCCAGCTCACCGGGGAGCGGAGGCTCCTACAATGAGCAGTTCTTC
TRBV6-4	-	TRBJ1-2	-	CASSDPAGMSYGYTF	TGTGCCAGCAGTGACCCGGCAGGGATGAGCTATGGCTACACCTTC
TRBV7-9	-	TRBJ2-4	-	CASSSRGMAENIQYF	TGTGCCAGCAGCTCAAGGGGGATGGCCGAAAACATTCAGTACTTC
TRBV19	few	TRBJ2-7	-	CASSIRQAISYEQYF	TGTGCCAGTAGTATACGACAGGCGATCTCCTACGAGCAGTACTTC
TRBV10-3	few	TRBJ2-7	TRBD1	CAISESEQGAPYEQYF	TGTGCCATCAGTGAGTCGGAACAGGGGGCCCCCTACGAGCAGTACTTC
TRBV28	-	TRBJ2-1	-	CASSLVGRSYNEQFF	TGTGCCAGCAGTTTAGTCGGGAGATCCTACAATGAGCAGTTCTTC
TRBV6-5	-	TRBJ1-2	-	CASSYSILGVNYGYTF	TGTGCCAGCAGTTACTCGATCTTGGGGGTTAACTATGGCTACACCTTC
TRBV11-2	-	TRBJ2-7	TRBD1	CASSRTGTGYYEQYF	TGTGCCAGCAGCCGGACCGGGACAGGATATTACGAGCAGTACTTC
TRBV19	-	TRBJ2-2	TRBD2	CASSIAGGETGELFF	TGTGCCAGTAGTATAGCGGGAGGGGAGACCGGGGAGCTGTTTTTT
TRBV5-4	-	TRBJ2-5	-	CASSLGLVGGSQETQYF	TGTGCCAGCAGCTTGGGACTAGTGGGGGGCTCCCAAGAGACCCAGTACTTC
TRBV6-4	-	TRBJ2-2	-	CASSSRDTGELFF	TGTGCCAGCAGTTCCCGGGACACCGGGGAGCTGTTTTTT
TRBV30	-	TRBJ2-2	-	CAWRDKNTGELFF	TGTGCCTGGAGGGACAAGAACACCGGGGAGCTGTTTTTT
TRBV15	-	TRBJ2-5	TRBD2	CANTPGGQETQYF	TGTGCCAACACCCCGGGGGGACAAGAGACCCAGTACTTC
TRBV6-5	-	TRBJ1-1	-	CASSYPGGTNTEAFF	TGTGCCAGCAGTTATCCCGGTGGGACGAACACTGAAGCTTTCTTT
TRBV19	-	TRBJ2-1	TRBD1	CASSIDGQGYNEQFF	TGTGCCAGTAGTATAGACGGACAGGGGTACAATGAGCAGTTCTTC
TRBV19	-	TRBJ2-3	TRBD2	CASSPVAGHVTDTQYF	TGTGCCAGTAGTCCTGTAGCGGGCCACGTCACAGATACGCAGTATTTT
TRBV11-3	-	TRBJ2-1	TRBD2	CASSLRAGAGDEQFF	TGTGCCAGCAGCTTACGGGCGGGAGCCGGGGATGAGCAGTTCTTC
TRBV27	-	TRBJ2-1	-	CASSLSANPYNEQFF	TGTGCCAGCAGTTTATCGGCTAACCCATACAATGAGCAGTTCTTC
TRBV9	-	TRBJ2-7	-	CASSVGVRDSYEQYF	TGTGCCAGCAGCGTAGGCGTTAGGGACTCCTACGAGCAGTACTTC
TRBV7-6	-	TRBJ2-1	TRBD2	CASSRGLADHNEQFF	TGTGCCAGCAGCCGGGGACTAGCGGACCACAATGAGCAGTTCTTC
TRBV29-1	once	TRBJ2-5	-	CSVEPGQETQYF	TGCAGCGTTGAACCAGGACAAGAGACCCAGTACTTC
TRBV6-6	-	TRBJ2-4	-	CASSYSQGRGRNIQYF	TGTGCCAGCAGTTACTCGCAGGGACGGGGACGAAACATTCAGTACTTC
TRBV30	few	TRBJ1-1	-	CAWSVLLNTEAFF	TGTGCCTGGAGTGTATTGTTGAACACTGAAGCTTTCTTT
TRBV29-1	-	TRBJ2-2	TRBD2	CSVVGTSGHANTGELFF	TGCAGCGTTGTGGGGACTAGCGGGCACGCGAACACCGGGGAGCTGTTTTTT
TRBV15	-	TRBJ2-7	-	CATSRDRLGSYEQYF	TGTGCCACCAGCAGAGATCGCCTGGGCTCCTACGAGCAGTACTTC
TRBV27	-	TRBJ2-3	-	CASRDYSTPTDTQYF	TGTGCCAGCAGGGACTACTCGACACCCACAGATACGCAGTATTTT
TRBV20-1	-	TRBJ2-7	-	CSASTKPEQYF	TGCAGTGCGTCGACGAAACCCGAGCAGTACTTC
TRBV9	-	TRBJ2-1	-	CASSSTGGEIDNEQFF	TGTGCCAGCAGCTCCACCGGGGGAGAGATTGACAATGAGCAGTTCTTC
TRBV5-8	-	TRBJ1-5	-	CASSPDLGANQLQHF	TGTGCCAGCAGCCCCGACCTGGGGGCAAATCAGCTCCAGCATTTT
TRBV5-4	-	TRBJ1-3	TRBD1	CASSLEPTGVSGNTIYF	TGTGCCAGCAGCTTGGAGCCGACAGGGGTGTCTGGAAACACCATATATTTT
TRBV5-4	-	TRBJ2-5	-	CASSLAQLQETQYF	TGTGCCAGCAGCTTGGCCCAGCTCCAAGAGACCCAGTACTTC
TRBV9	-	TRBJ2-2	-	CASRTGVAGELFF	TGTGCCAGCAGAACGGGCGTCGCCGGGGAGCTGTTTTTT
TRBV19	-	TRBJ2-1	TRBD2	CASSMVAGYSNEQFF	TGTGCCAGTAGTATGGTAGCGGGATACTCCAATGAGCAGTTCTTC
TRBV4-1	-	TRBJ1-2	-	CASSQDGVAGEGGYTF	TGCGCCAGCAGCCAAGATGGGGTTGCTGGGGAGGGCGGCTACACCTTC
TRBV9	-	TRBJ2-1	-	CASSVGSRSSYNEQFF	TGTGCCAGCAGCGTAGGGTCGCGGAGCTCCTACAATGAGCAGTTCTTC
TRBV10-2	many	TRBJ2-1	-	CASSVAGRQFF	TGCGCCAGCAGTGTCGCAGGTCGGCAGTTCTTC
TRBV29-1	-	TRBJ1-1	-	CSVLLGTEAFF	TGCAGCGTCCTCCTCGGTACTGAAGCTTTCTTT
TRBV7-9	-	TRBJ2-7	TRBD2	CASSKGLAVGDEQYF	TGTGCCAGCAGCAAGGGACTAGCGGTAGGTGACGAGCAGTACTTC
TRBV6-4	few	TRBJ1-5	-	CASSTGPNQPQHF	TGTGCCAGCAGTACAGGGCCCAATCAGCCCCAGCATTTT
TRBV29-1	-	TRBJ2-7	-	CSVAPTGWGEQYF	TGCAGCGTTGCGCCCACCGGCTGGGGCGAGCAGTACTTC
TRBV28	-	TRBJ1-2	-	CASNSGGVLTNYGYTF	TGTGCCAGCAATTCCGGGGGAGTGCTGACTAACTATGGCTACACCTTC
TRBV7-2	-	TRBJ2-1	-	CASLPGGSYNEQFF	TGTGCCAGCCTACCTGGCGGTTCCTACAATGAGCAGTTCTTC
TRBV27	-	TRBJ2-3	TRBD2	CASSRRTSGTRDTQYF	TGTGCCAGCAGTCGCCGGACTAGCGGGACGAGAGATACGCAGTATTTT
TRBV13	-	TRBJ2-1	-	CASSDPGGIAYNEQFF	TGTGCCAGCAGCGACCCCGGGGGAATCGCCTACAATGAGCAGTTCTTC
TRBV6-1	many	TRBJ1-1	-	CASKGAANTEAFF	TGTGCCAGCAAAGGGGCAGCTAACACTGAAGCTTTCTTT
TRBV6-1	-	TRBJ2-7	-	CASSEVVGWELGYEQYF	TGTGCCAGCAGTGAAGTGGTTGGATGGGAGTTGGGCTACGAGCAGTACTTC
TRBV14	-	TRBJ2-7	TRBD1	CASSQAGTGAKGQYF	TGTGCCAGCAGCCAGGCAGGGACAGGTGCCAAGGGGCAGTACTTC